Presented here are 25 T cell receptor beta chains from one specimen sequenced in a study of shared clonotypes between healthy human individuals. Only in-frame clones appear in the TCRdb table, and some are missing; sequencing was by immunoSEQ multiplex PCR. The data hold 780,000 or so clones, with 55% to 75% observed a single time. Input material: memory CD4+ T cells sorted from blood. Described subset: CD45RA-negative fraction. Receptor source: a woman in her thirties in good health.

Details on this clone: The same CDR3 is also encoded by other DNA sequences in this sample. V is TRBV5-4 and J is TRBJ2-5, with D hard to call. The germline V gene encodes CDR1 SGHNT and CDR2 YYREEE (reference sequence). This CDR3 contains 13 residues. Trimming took off 2 bases at V and 3 bases at J, with 8 bases between the two ends. CDR3 DNA: TGTGCCAGCAGCTTCGAGGCAGAAGAGACCCAGTACTTC. Translated, it gives CASSFEAEETQYF.

This clone was detected once. The sample has other DNA sequences that encode this CDR3 too. The chain employs TRBV9 and TRBJ2-1; 15 nucleotides line up with TRBD2. The CDR3 has 16 residues. J lost 10 bases, V lost 0 bases, and 5 bases had no gene match. Per germline, CDR1 SGDLS and CDR2 YYNGEE. CDR3 coding DNA: TGTGCCAGCAGCGTAGGGACTAGCGGGAGGGCCACAGAGCAGTTCTTC. Translating it yields CASSVGTSGRATEQFF. The full variable domain, its missing parts supplied by reference TRBV9 and TRBJ2-1, is DSGVTQTPKHLITATGQRVTLRCSPRSGDLSVYWYQQSLDQGLQFLIQYYNGEERAKGNILERFSAQQFPDLHSELNLSSLELGDSALYFCASSVGTSGRATEQFFGPGTRLTVL.

There are a few counts of this clone. The chain combines TRBV18 with TRBJ2-7; tentatively, D is TRBD1 (6 bases). CDR3 size: 15 residues. The germline gives CDR1 KGHSH, CDR2 LQKENI. Trimming removed 4 bases from V and 6 bases from J, with 19 bases in between. In nucleotides, the CDR3 is TGTGCCAGCTCACTAAGGACAGAGGCCTATGGCGAGCAGTACTTC. This translates into CASSLRTEAYGEQYF.

The rearrangement uses TRBV29-1 and TRBJ1-2; tentative D call: TRBD1 (5 bases). The CDR3 is 14 amino acids. Germline CDR1 and CDR2: SQVTM and ANQGSEA. V was trimmed by 3 bases and J by 0 bases, leaving 11 bases between them. The CDR3 DNA reads TGCAGCGTTGAGGTACAGGCGTCTAACTATGGCTACACCTTC. Translated, it gives CSVEVQASNYGYTF.

The chain employs TRBV5-1 and TRBJ2-5; 7 bases fit TRBD2. This CDR3 is built from 15 residues. Trimming removed 1 base from V and 5 bases from J; junction bases left unmatched: 8. Germline loops: CDR1 SGHRS, CDR2 YFSETQ. CDR3 region: CASSLSGGFGETQYF. CDR3 nucleotides: TGCGCCAGCAGCTTGTCGGGAGGCTTCGGGGAGACCCAGTACTTC.

The chain links TRBV18 to TRBJ2-1, with 8 bases lining up with TRBD1. V was clipped by 5 bases and J by 6 bases; unmatched bases: 12. The CDR3 is 16 residues long. Germline assignment: CDR1 KGHSH and CDR2 LQKENI. CDR3 loop: CASSTLGTGSINEQFF. DNA of the CDR3: TGTGCCAGCTCAACCCTCGGGACAGGAAGTATCAATGAGCAGTTCTTC.

This clone was seen once. V is TRBV19 and J is TRBJ1-1, with 9 nucleotides matching TRBD1. The V gene end was trimmed by 5 bases and the J gene end by 6 bases; junction bases not matched to a gene: 10. Germline CDR1 and CDR2: LNHDA and SQIVND (reference sequence). The length of the CDR3 is 15 residues. The CDR3 reads CASSFYRGRGAEAFF. In DNA, the CDR3 is TGTGCCAGTAGTTTCTACAGGGGGCGCGGCGCTGAAGCTTTCTTT. The whole variable domain, remainder taken from reference TRBV19 and TRBJ1-1, is DGGITQSPKYLFRKEGQNVTLSCEQNLNHDAMYWYRQDPGQGLRLIYYSQIVNDFQKGDIAEGYSVSREKKESFPLTVTSAQKNPTAFYLCASSFYRGRGAEAFFGQGTRLTVV.

The J gene is TRBJ2-3, the V gene TRBV5-4, with D perhaps matching TRBD1 (5 bases). V was trimmed by 4 bases and J by 1 base, leaving 13 bases between them. The germline gives CDR1 SGHNT, CDR2 YYREEE (reference sequence). CDR3 length: 15 amino acids. DNA of the CDR3: TGTGCCAGCAGCCGAGGAACAGGACGCACAGATACGCAGTATTTT. This gives the protein CASSRGTGRTDTQYF.

This clone was picked up one time. This rearrangement joins TRBV10-1 to TRBJ1-2; possible D gene TRBD1, 5 bases. The CDR3 loop spans 14 amino acids. Germline CDR1 WNHNN, CDR2 SYGVQD (reference sequence). V lost 2 bases, J lost 2 bases, and 9 bases lay in between. The CDR3 region is CASSEPGLNYGYTF. The CDR3 DNA reads TGCGCCAGCAGTGAGCCGGGACTGAACTATGGCTACACCTTC.

The CDR3 reads CASSLAPSTGYEQYF. The DNA of the CDR3 is TGTGCCAGCAGCTTAGCCCCGAGCACGGGTTACGAGCAGTACTTC. The chain has TRBV11-2 and TRBJ2-7; D unclear. Trimming left V 1 base short and J 4 bases short, with 14 bases between. Germline lookup yields CDR1 SGHAT and CDR2 FQNNGV. The CDR3 spans 15 residues.

In its sample, this clone was seen once. The chain is built from TRBV19 and TRBJ1-5; TRBD1 matches at 9 bases. Germline values: CDR1 LNHDA, CDR2 SQIVND (reference sequence). The CDR3 sequence is 18 residues long. With V trimmed by 2 bases and J by 7 bases, 15 bases remained unmatched. CDR3 sequence: CASSIFQGTGFLRQPQHF. The DNA for the CDR3 is TGTGCCAGTAGTATATTTCAAGGGACAGGGTTTTTGCGGCAGCCCCAGCATTTT.

The chain carries TRBV10-3 and TRBJ1-1; weak D call: TRBD1 (5 bases). V lost 4 bases and J lost 1, with 13 bases in between. CDR3 length: 15 residues. CDR1 is ENHRY and CDR2 is SYGVKD in the germline V gene. Written as DNA, the CDR3 is TGTGCCATCAGTGTTGAGGGCAGGGCGAACACTGAAGCTTTCTTT. This encodes CAISVEGRANTEAFF.

The chain couples TRBV11-3 to TRBJ2-1, with 12 bases identical to TRBD2. Germline loops: CDR1 SGHNT, CDR2 YENEEA. Germline trimming cut 4 bases from V and 7 bases from J; bases unmatched to any gene: 8. This CDR3 contains 16 residues. The CDR3 nucleotides are TGTGCCAGCAGCTCAAGAGGACTAGCGGGAATAAATGAGCAGTTCTTC. Amino acid sequence: CASSSRGLAGINEQFF.

This clone has just a few counts. CDR3 residues: CASSSIPHREAFF. CDR3 sequence (DNA): TGTGCCAGCAGCTCAATCCCCCATAGAGAAGCTTTCTTT. The rearrangement uses TRBV7-2 and TRBJ1-1; no clear D gene. The CDR3 sequence is 13 residues long. V lost 4 bases and J 8 bases, leaving 14 bases between the germline ends. From germline, CDR1 is SGHTA and CDR2 FQGNSA.

This chain connects TRBV28 to TRBJ2-7, with a possible D match to TRBD2 (6 bases). Trimming cost V 7 bases and J 2 bases, with 12 bases left between them. This CDR3 comprises 13 residues. Germline CDR1 and CDR2: MDHEN and SYDVKM. CDR3 coding DNA: TGTGCCAGCAATGGGGGAGGCCCCTACGAGCAGTACTTC. Its translation: CASNGGGPYEQYF.

The chain has TRBV6-6 and TRBJ2-7; D is perhaps TRBD1 or TRBD2 (5 bases each). Trimming left V 5 bases short and J 9 bases short, with 14 bases between. CDR3 length equals 12 residues. CDR1 and CDR2 from the germline V gene are MNHNY and SVGAGI (reference sequence). The CDR3 nucleotides are TGTGCCAGCAGTCGGGACCTCGAAAGGCAGTACTTC. As protein: CASSRDLERQYF.

J is TRBJ2-1 and V is TRBV5-4; no clear D. Trimming shortened V by 7 bases and J by 0 bases, and 11 bases separated the two germline ends. The V gene's germline CDR1 is SGHNT and CDR2 YYREEE (reference sequence). This CDR3 is built from 14 residues. CDR3 nucleotides: TGTGCCAGCGGGATTTTCAGCTCCTACAATGAGCAGTTCTTC. Translation gives CASGIFSSYNEQFF.

This clone was seen just once. The V gene is TRBV7-2, the J gene TRBJ2-5; D is perhaps TRBD2 (6 bases). V was shortened by 5 bases and J by 5 bases, with 12 bases between the two germline ends. This CDR3 contains 13 residues. Germline CDR1 SGHTA, CDR2 FQGNSA. CDR3 loop: CASSARLVETQYF. The CDR3 region has the DNA TGTGCCAGCAGCGCAAGACTAGTGGAGACCCAGTACTTC.

V gene TRBV6-1 combines with J gene TRBJ1-5; D possibly corresponds to TRBD1 (6 bases). Trimming shortened V by 2 bases and J by 8 bases, and 13 bases separated the two germline ends. The CDR3 spans 14 residues. Germline CDR1 MNHNS, CDR2 SASEGT. The CDR3 loop reads CASSEMAGVKPQHF. CDR3 coding DNA: TGTGCCAGCAGTGAAATGGCAGGGGTAAAGCCCCAGCATTTT.

The V call is TRBV2, the J call TRBJ1-2; 9 bases agree with TRBD1. The CDR3 consists of 15 residues. Per germline, CDR1 SNHLY and CDR2 FYNNEI. Trimming took 6 bases from V and 2 from J; bases not matched to a gene: 7. The CDR3 DNA follows: TGTGCCAGCAGCGATCCCGGGACAGGGAACTATGGCTACACCTTC. Its translation: CASSDPGTGNYGYTF.

The CDR3 nucleotides are TGTGCCAGCAGTGACTCGGCCTACAAGAGCTCTGGAAACACCATATATTTT. The encoded protein is CASSDSAYKSSGNTIYF. J is TRBJ1-3 and V is TRBV6-4, with D unresolved. This CDR3 contains 17 residues. Trimming took off 0 bases at V and 0 bases at J, with 12 bases between the two ends. Germline V CDR1 and CDR2: MRHNA, SNTAGT.

The table lists this clone with a few counts. This chain joins TRBV6-5 and TRBJ1-1; 9 positions agree with TRBD1. The V and J ends lost 5 bases and 9 bases, in that order; junction bases with no gene match: 10. Germline CDR1 is MNHEY and CDR2 is SVGAGI. The CDR3 has 14 amino acids. As DNA, the CDR3 is TGTGCCAGCAGTCAACCGGGACAGGGACTACAAGCTTTCTTT. This encodes CASSQPGQGLQAFF.

The rearrangement links TRBV7-2 to TRBJ2-7; maybe TRBD1 (6 bases). The CDR3 has 13 residues. Trimming removed 1 base from V and 6 bases from J, with 10 bases in between. The V gene's germline CDR1 is SGHTA and CDR2 FQGNSA. CDR3 sequence reads: CASSLDRVSEQYF. The CDR3 coding sequence is TGTGCCAGCAGCTTAGACAGGGTCAGCGAGCAGTACTTC.

V is TRBV5-4 and J is TRBJ2-7; 12 bases line up with TRBD2. With V trimmed by 5 bases and J by 0 bases, 3 bases remained unmatched. CDR1 and CDR2 from the germline V gene are SGHNT and YYREEE (reference sequence). This CDR3 is 15 amino acids long. The CDR3 loop reads CASRLAGGSSYEQYF. As DNA, the CDR3 is TGTGCCAGCAGGCTAGCGGGGGGGAGCTCCTACGAGCAGTACTTC.

The table lists this clone with a count of one. The chain has TRBV14 and TRBJ2-5; D is perhaps TRBD2 (6 bases). The germline V gene has CDR1 SGHDN and CDR2 FVKESK. This CDR3 comprises 14 residues. V shed 1 base and J shed 4 bases, with 10 bases lying between them. The CDR3 loop reads CASSQVRGGETQYF. CDR3 DNA sequence: TGTGCCAGCAGCCAAGTCCGGGGAGGAGAGACCCAGTACTTC.